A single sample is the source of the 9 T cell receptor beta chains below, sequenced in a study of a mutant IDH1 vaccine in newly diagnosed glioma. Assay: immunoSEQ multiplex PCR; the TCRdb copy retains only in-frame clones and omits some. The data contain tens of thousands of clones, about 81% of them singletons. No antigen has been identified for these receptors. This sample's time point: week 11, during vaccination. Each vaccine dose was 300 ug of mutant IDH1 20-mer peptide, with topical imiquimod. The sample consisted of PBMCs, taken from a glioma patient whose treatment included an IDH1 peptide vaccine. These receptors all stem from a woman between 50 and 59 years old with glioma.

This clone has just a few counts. CDR3 residues: CAWSVSGGGTEAFF. DNA for the CDR3: TGTGCCTGGAGTGTATCGGGGGGGGGAACTGAAGCTTTCTTT. This rearrangement joins TRBV30 to TRBJ1-1, with D perhaps TRBD1 (5 bases). Trimming pared 0 bases from V and 5 bases from J, leaving 13 bases between. This CDR3 spans 14 amino acids. CDR1 is GTSNPN, CDR2 SVGIG, per germline (reference sequence).

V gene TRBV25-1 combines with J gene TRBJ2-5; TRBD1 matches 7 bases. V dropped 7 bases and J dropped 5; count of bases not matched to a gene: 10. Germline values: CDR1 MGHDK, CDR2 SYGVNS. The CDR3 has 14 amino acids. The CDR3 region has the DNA TGTGCCAGCACTCCCGGGCAGGGGGTGGAGACCCAGTACTTC. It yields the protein CASTPGQGVETQYF.

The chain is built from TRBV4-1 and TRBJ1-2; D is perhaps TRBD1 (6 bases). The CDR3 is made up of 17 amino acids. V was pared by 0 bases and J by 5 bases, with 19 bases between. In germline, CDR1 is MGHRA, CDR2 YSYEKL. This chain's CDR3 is CASSQDGAGASPYGYTF. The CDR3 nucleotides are TGCGCCAGCAGCCAAGATGGGGCGGGGGCCTCGCCTTATGGCTACACCTTC.

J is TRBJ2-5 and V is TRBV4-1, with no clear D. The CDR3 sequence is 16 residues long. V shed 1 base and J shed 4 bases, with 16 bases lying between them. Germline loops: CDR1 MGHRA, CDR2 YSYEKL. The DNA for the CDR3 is TGCGCCAGCAGCCAAGGCTTATCGGGCCTAGGAGAGACCCAGTACTTC. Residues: CASSQGLSGLGETQYF.

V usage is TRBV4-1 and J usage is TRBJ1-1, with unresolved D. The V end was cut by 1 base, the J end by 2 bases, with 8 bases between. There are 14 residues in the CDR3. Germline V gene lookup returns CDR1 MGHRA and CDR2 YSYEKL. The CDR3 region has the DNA TGCGCCAGCAGCCAAGCTTCTGCTAACACTGAAGCTTTCTTT. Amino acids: CASSQASANTEAFF.

CDR3 region: CASSSTGSAYEQYF. The DNA for the CDR3 is TGCGCCAGCAGCTCGACAGGGAGTGCGTACGAGCAGTACTTC. The chain is built from TRBV5-1 and TRBJ2-7; 7 bases match TRBD1. Germline lookup yields CDR1 SGHRS and CDR2 YFSETQ. Germline trimming cut 3 bases from V and 4 bases from J; bases unmatched to any gene: 7. The CDR3 spans 14 residues.

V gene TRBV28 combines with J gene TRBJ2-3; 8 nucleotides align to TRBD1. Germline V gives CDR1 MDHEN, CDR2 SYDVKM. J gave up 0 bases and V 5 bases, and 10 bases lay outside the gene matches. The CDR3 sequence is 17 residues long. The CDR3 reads CASSGPDRVGSTDTQYF. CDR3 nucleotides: TGTGCCAGCAGTGGCCCGGACAGGGTCGGAAGCACAGATACGCAGTATTTT. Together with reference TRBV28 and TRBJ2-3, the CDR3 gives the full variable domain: DVKVTQSSRYLVKRTGEKVFLECVQDMDHENMFWYRQDPGLGLRLIYFSYDVKMKEKGDIPEGYSVSREKKERFSLILESASTNQTSMYLCASSGPDRVGSTDTQYFGPGTRLTVL.

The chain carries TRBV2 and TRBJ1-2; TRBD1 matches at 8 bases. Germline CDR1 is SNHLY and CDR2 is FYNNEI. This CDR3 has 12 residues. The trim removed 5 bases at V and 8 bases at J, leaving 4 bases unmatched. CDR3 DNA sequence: TGTGCCAGCAGTTCAGGGGGCGAAGGCTACACCTTC. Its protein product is CASSSGGEGYTF.

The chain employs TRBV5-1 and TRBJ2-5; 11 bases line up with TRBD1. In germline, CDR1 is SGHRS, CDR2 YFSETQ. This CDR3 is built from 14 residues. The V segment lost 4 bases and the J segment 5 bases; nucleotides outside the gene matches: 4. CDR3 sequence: CASSMGQGEETQYF. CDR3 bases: TGCGCCAGCAGCATGGGACAGGGGGAGGAGACCCAGTACTTC.